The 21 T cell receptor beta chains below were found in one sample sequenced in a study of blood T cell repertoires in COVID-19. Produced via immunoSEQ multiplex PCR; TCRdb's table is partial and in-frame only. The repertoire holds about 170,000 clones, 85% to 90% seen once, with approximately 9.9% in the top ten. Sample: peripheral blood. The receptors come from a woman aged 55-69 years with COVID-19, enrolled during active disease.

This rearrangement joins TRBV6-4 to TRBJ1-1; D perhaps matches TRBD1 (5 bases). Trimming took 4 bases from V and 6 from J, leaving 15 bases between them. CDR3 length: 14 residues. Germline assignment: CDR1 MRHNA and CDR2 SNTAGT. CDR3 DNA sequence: TGTGCCAGCAGTGTTGGTGGGGGGGTCGCTGAAGCTTTCTTT. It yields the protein CASSVGGGVAEAFF.

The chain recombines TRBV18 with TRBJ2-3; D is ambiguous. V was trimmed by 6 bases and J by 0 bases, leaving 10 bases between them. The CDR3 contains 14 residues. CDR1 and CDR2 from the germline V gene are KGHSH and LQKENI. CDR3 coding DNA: TGTGCCAGCTCCTTGTCTTTCAGCACAGATACGCAGTATTTT. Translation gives CASSLSFSTDTQYF.

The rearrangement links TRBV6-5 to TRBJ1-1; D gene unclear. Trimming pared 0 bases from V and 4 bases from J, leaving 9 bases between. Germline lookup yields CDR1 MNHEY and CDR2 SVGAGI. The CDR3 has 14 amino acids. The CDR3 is CASSYSRSGTEAFF. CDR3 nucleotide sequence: TGTGCCAGCAGTTACTCAAGGAGCGGCACTGAAGCTTTCTTT.

The CDR3 is CASSSIQGVYGYTF. CDR3 coding DNA: TGCGCCAGCAGCTCGATACAGGGGGTCTATGGCTACACCTTC. This chain links TRBV5-1 with TRBJ1-2; TRBD1 agrees at 8 bases. Trimming at V came to 3 bases and at J to 4 bases, leaving 5 bases not matched to a gene. CDR3 length: 14 residues. CDR1 and CDR2 (germline): SGHRS, YFSETQ.

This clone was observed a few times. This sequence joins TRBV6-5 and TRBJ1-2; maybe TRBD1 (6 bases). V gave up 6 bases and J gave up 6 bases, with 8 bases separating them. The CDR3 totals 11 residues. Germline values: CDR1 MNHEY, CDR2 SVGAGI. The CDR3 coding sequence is TGTGCCAGCAGGTCAGGGGATGGCTACACCTTC. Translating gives CASRSGDGYTF.

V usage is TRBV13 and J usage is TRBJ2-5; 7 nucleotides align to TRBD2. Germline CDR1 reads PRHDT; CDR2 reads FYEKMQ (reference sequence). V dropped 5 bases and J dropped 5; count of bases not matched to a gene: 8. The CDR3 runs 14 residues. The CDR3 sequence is CASSLISGSETQYF. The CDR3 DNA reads TGTGCCAGCAGCCTGATTAGCGGGTCGGAGACCCAGTACTTC.

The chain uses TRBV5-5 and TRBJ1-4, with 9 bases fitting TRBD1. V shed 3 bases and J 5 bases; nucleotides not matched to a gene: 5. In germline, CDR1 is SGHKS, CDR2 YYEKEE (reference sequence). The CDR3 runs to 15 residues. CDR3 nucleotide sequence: TGTGCCAGCAGCTCCAGGACAGGGGTAAATGAAAAACTGTTTTTT. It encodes CASSSRTGVNEKLFF.

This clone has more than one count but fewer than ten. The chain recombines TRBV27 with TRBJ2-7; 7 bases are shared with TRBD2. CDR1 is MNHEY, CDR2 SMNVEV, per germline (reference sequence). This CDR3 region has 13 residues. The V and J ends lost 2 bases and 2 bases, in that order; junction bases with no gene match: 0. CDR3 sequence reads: CASSLGLAYEQYF. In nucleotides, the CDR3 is TGTGCCAGCAGTTTAGGACTAGCCTACGAGCAGTACTTC.

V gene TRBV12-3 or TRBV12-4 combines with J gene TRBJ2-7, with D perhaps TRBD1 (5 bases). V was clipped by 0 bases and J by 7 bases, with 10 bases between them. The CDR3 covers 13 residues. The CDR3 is CASSLAGPPEQYF. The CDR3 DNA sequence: TGTGCCAGCAGTTTAGCGGGGCCGCCTGAGCAGTACTTC.

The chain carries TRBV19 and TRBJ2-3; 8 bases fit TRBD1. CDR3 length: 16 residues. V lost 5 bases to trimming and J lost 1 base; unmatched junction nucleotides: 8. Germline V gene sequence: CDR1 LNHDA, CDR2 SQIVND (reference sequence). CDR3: CASSPDRGWGTDTQYF. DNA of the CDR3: TGTGCCAGTAGTCCCGACAGGGGATGGGGCACAGATACGCAGTATTTT.

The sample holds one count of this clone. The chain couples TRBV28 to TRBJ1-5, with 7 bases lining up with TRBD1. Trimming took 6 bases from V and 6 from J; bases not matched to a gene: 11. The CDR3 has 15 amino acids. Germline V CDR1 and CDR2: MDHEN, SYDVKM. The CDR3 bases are TGTGCCAGCAGCCCCGGACAGGAGAGGAGTCAGCCCCAGCATTTT. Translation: CASSPGQERSQPQHF. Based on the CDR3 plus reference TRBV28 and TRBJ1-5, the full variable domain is DVKVTQSSRYLVKRTGEKVFLECVQDMDHENMFWYRQDPGLGLRLIYFSYDVKMKEKGDIPEGYSVSREKKERFSLILESASTNQTSMYLCASSPGQERSQPQHFGDGTRLSIL.

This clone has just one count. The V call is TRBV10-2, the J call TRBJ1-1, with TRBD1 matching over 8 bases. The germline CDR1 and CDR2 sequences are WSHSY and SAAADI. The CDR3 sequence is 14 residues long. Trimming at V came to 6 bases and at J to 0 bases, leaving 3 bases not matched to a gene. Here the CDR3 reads CASRPDRVNTEAFF. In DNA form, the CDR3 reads TGCGCCAGCAGACCGGACAGGGTGAACACTGAAGCTTTCTTT.

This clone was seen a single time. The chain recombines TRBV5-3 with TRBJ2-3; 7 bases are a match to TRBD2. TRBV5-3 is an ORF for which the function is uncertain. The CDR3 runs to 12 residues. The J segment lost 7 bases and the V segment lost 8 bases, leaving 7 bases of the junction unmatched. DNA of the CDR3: TGTGCCAGGCGGGAGATCCCATATACGCAGTATTTT. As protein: CARREIPYTQYF.

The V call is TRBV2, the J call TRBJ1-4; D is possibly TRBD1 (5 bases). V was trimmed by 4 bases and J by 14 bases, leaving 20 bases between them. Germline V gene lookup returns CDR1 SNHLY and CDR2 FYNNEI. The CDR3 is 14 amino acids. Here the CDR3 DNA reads TGTGCCAGCAGTGCGGTGTCCGTTCTGCAGGGCCTGTTTTTT. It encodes CASSAVSVLQGLFF.

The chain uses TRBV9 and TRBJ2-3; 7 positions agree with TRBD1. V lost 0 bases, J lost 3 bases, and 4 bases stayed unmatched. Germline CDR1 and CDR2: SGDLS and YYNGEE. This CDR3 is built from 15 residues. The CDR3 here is CASSVVAGGTDTQYF. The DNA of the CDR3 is TGTGCCAGCAGCGTAGTGGCAGGGGGTACAGATACGCAGTATTTT.

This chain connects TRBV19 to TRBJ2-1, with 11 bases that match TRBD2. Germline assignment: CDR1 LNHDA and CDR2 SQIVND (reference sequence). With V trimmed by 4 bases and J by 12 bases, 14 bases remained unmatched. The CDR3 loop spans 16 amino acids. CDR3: CASSTGTSGYTMRQFF. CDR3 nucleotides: TGTGCCAGTAGTACCGGGACTAGCGGTTATACAATGAGGCAGTTCTTC.

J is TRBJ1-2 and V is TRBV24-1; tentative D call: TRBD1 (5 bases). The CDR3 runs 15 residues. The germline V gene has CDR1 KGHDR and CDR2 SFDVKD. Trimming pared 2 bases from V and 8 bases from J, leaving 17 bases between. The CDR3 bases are TGTGCCACCAGTGATTCTCAGGGAGGGGCGCACGGCTACACCTTC. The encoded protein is CATSDSQGGAHGYTF.

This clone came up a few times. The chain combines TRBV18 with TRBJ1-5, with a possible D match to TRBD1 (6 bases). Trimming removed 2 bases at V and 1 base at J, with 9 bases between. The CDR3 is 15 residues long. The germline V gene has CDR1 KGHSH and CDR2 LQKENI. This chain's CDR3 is CASSPTGTSNQPQHF. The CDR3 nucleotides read TGTGCCAGCTCACCAACAGGGACCAGCAATCAGCCCCAGCATTTT.

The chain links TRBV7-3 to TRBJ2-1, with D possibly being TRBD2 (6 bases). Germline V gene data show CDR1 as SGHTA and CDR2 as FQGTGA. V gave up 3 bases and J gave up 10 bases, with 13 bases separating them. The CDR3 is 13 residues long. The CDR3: CASSLWTTGEQFF. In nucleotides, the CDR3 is TGTGCCAGCAGCTTGTGGACTACCGGGGAGCAGTTCTTC.

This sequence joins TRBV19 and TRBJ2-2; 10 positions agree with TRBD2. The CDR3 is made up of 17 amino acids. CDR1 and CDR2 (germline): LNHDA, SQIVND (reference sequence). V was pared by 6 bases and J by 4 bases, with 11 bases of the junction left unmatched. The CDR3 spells CASSPRRAGGPTGELFF. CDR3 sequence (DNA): TGTGCCAGTAGCCCGAGGCGAGCGGGAGGGCCCACCGGGGAGCTGTTTTTT.

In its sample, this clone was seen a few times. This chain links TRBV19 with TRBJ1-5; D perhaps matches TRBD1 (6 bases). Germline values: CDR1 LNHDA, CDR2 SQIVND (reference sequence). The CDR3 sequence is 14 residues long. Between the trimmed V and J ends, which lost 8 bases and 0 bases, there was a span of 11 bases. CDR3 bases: TGTGCCAGTGGGGACACTCATAGCAATCAGCCCCAGCATTTT. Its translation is CASGDTHSNQPQHF. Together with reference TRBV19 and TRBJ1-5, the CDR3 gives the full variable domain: DGGITQSPKYLFRKEGQNVTLSCEQNLNHDAMYWYRQDPGQGLRLIYYSQIVNDFQKGDIAEGYSVSREKKESFPLTVTSAQKNPTAFYLCASGDTHSNQPQHFGDGTRLSIL.